This T cell receptor beta chain appears in the sequencing data of a study of cytotoxic CD8 clonotypes in ibrutinib-treated CLL. The repertoire was sequenced with immunoSEQ multiplex PCR; TCRdb's copy has only in-frame clones and lacks some. The sample holds some 100,000 clones; roughly 57% are singletons and the top ten take under 45%. Germline V lookup: CDR1 SNHLY, CDR2 FYNNEI. This CDR3 region has 13 residues. Trimming shortened V by 5 bases and J by 6 bases, and 10 bases separated the two germline ends. The chain uses TRBV2 and TRBJ2-2, with D possibly being TRBD2 (5 bases). The sample in question was PBMCs, obtained after 24 months of ibrutinib treatment. The sequence came from a human donor with chronic lymphocytic leukemia. The CDR3 spells CASSFSEAGELFF. The CDR3 bases are TGTGCCAGCAGTTTTAGCGAGGCCGGGGAGCTGTTTTTT.